The entry below gives a single T cell receptor (beta chain) sequence along with its context. The data originate from a study of blood T cell repertoires in COVID-19. On the study more broadly: The cDNA or gDNA used as material had been derived from T cells, B-cell-depleted T cells, or PBMCs.

Authors' methods: Counts of nucleated cells, estimated from reference gene primer amplification, were obtained. Sequencing used immunoSEQ multiplex PCR; TCRdb keeps in-frame clones, though not all of them. That table supplies the V and J calls and clone size; D and trimming were determined from the DNA. The profile shows 200,000 to 250,000 clones, over 75% of them singletons. Patients at the Seattle site were enrolled during active infection and followed longitudinally. J lost 4 bases, V lost 4 bases, and 2 bases had no gene match. Germline V gives CDR1 SGHTS, CDR2 YDEGEE. The CDR3 has 13 residues. This sequence originates from a woman aged 65 to 85 with COVID-19, enrolled during active disease. This sequence joins TRBV5-8 and TRBJ2-7; 10 bases fit TRBD1. Sequenced input: peripheral blood. As DNA, the CDR3 is TGTGCCAGCAGCCGGGACAGGGGTTACGAGCAGTACTTC. Translating gives CASSRDRGYEQYF.